The 9 T cell receptor beta chains reported below all come from one sample, sequenced in a study of blood T cell repertoires in COVID-19. The protocol was immunoSEQ multiplex PCR, while the TCRdb copy is restricted to in-frame clones and leaves out a portion. The repertoire holds hundreds of thousands of clones, with approximately 90% as singletons. Material: peripheral blood. Receptor source: a woman aged 25-40 years with COVID-19, enrolled during active disease.

The rearrangement uses TRBV29-1 and TRBJ2-3; D may be TRBD1 (6 bases). CDR3 length: 15 residues. V was trimmed by 5 bases and J by 0 bases, leaving 15 bases between them. The V gene's germline CDR1 is SQVTM and CDR2 ANQGSEA. In DNA, the CDR3 is TGCAGCGTTAGCGCCGGGACACAGAGCACAGATACGCAGTATTTT. This encodes CSVSAGTQSTDTQYF.

V gene TRBV11-3 combines with J gene TRBJ2-1; weak D call: TRBD2 (6 bases). Germline assignment: CDR1 SGHNT and CDR2 YENEEA. V was clipped by 5 bases and J by 6 bases, with 8 bases between them. This CDR3 spans 12 amino acids. CDR3 sequence: CASSGRSNEQFF. CDR3 in DNA: TGTGCCAGCAGCGGGAGGAGCAATGAGCAGTTCTTC.

The gene calls are TRBV11-3 and TRBJ2-1; 16 bases agree with TRBD2. V dropped 4 bases and J dropped 5; count of bases not matched to a gene: 8. The CDR3 has 18 residues. Germline CDR1 reads SGHNT; CDR2 reads YENEEA. The CDR3 loop is CASSSRGLAGGPHNEQFF. The DNA for the CDR3 is TGTGCCAGCAGCTCTAGGGGACTAGCGGGAGGGCCACACAATGAGCAGTTCTTC.

The chain joins TRBV18 to TRBJ1-2; 10 bases fit TRBD1. Germline trimming cut 3 bases from V and 6 bases from J; bases unmatched to any gene: 7. Per the germline V gene, CDR1 is KGHSH and CDR2 is LQKENI. The CDR3 is 15 residues long. CDR3 nucleotide sequence: TGTGCCAGCTCACCTCCGGACAGGGGGAATCATGGCTACACCTTC. This gives the protein CASSPPDRGNHGYTF.

The rearrangement joins TRBV9 to TRBJ2-3, with 9 bases aligning to TRBD2. The CDR3 sequence is 14 residues long. The V and J ends lost 3 bases and 3 bases, in that order; junction bases with no gene match: 2. Germline CDR1 SGDLS, CDR2 YYNGEE. The CDR3 region is CASSAGLATDTQYF. CDR3 DNA sequence: TGTGCCAGCAGCGCCGGACTAGCGACAGATACGCAGTATTTT.

The chain combines TRBV19 with TRBJ1-2; D possibly corresponds to TRBD1 (5 bases). This CDR3 spans 14 amino acids. V lost 3 bases to trimming and J lost 4 bases, with 12 bases between them. Germline CDR1 and CDR2: LNHDA and SQIVND (reference sequence). The CDR3 region is CASSMPRVSYGYTF. The CDR3 nucleotides read TGTGCCAGTAGTATGCCCAGGGTTTCCTATGGCTACACCTTC.

The rearrangement links TRBV4-3 to TRBJ2-1; 7 nucleotides line up with TRBD2. The CDR3 is 15 residues long. V was clipped by 0 bases and J by 8 bases; unmatched bases: 7. Germline CDR1 is LGHNA and CDR2 is YSLEER. The CDR3 nucleotides are TGCGCCAGCAGCCAAGAGGAGCGGGAAGTCGATGAGCAGTTCTTC. It is translated as CASSQEEREVDEQFF.

This clone was counted a few times. This chain joins TRBV18 and TRBJ1-3; D possibly corresponds to TRBD1 (5 bases). Trimming removed 3 bases at V and 2 bases at J, with 8 bases between. CDR3 length equals 14 residues. CDR1 is KGHSH and CDR2 is LQKENI in the germline V gene. CDR3 nucleotides: TGTGCCAGCTCACCGACGACAGCTGGAAACACCATATATTTT. Protein product: CASSPTTAGNTIYF.

This clone was counted a single time. The chain has TRBV4-1 and TRBJ2-1; 11 positions agree with TRBD2. The CDR3 sequence is 18 residues long. The V gene's germline CDR1 is MGHRA and CDR2 YSYEKL. With 1 base clipped from V and 0 bases from J, the junction kept 5 bases outside the gene matches. CDR3: CASSQGLAGISSYNEQFF. The CDR3 DNA reads as TGCGCCAGCAGCCAAGGACTAGCGGGGATTAGCTCCTACAATGAGCAGTTCTTC.